These 9 T cell receptor beta chains originate from one sample sequenced in a study of CD39 and CD103 CD8 tumor-infiltrating T cells. Assay: immunoSEQ multiplex PCR; the TCRdb copy retains only in-frame clones and omits some. There are approximately 600 clones in the sample; approximately 65% occur only once, and 25% to 30% lies in the top ten. The sample comprised CD39- CD103+ CD8+ T cells sorted from the tumor. Subset reported: CD103+CD39- single-positive CD45RA- CD8 T cells. Receptor source: a human donor with head and neck squamous cell carcinoma.

J is TRBJ2-7 and V is TRBV19, with 8 bases that match TRBD1. CDR3 length: 14 amino acids. V lost 5 bases, J lost 3 bases, and 6 bases stayed unmatched. Germline CDR1 LNHDA, CDR2 SQIVND (reference sequence). The CDR3 here is CASSVGTGGYEQYF. In DNA form, the CDR3 reads TGTGCCAGTAGTGTTGGGACAGGAGGCTACGAGCAGTACTTC.

V is TRBV15 and J is TRBJ2-1; D is possibly TRBD1 or TRBD2 (5 bases each). V was pared by 1 base and J by 6 bases, with 31 bases between. Germline assignment: CDR1 LNHNV and CDR2 YYDKDF (reference sequence). There are 21 residues in the CDR3. The CDR3 sequence: CATSRVRPSHRGDAPGNEQFF. The CDR3 DNA follows: TGTGCCACCAGCAGAGTTCGGCCAAGTCATCGAGGGGACGCCCCTGGCAATGAGCAGTTCTTC.

This clone has just a few counts. The chain has TRBV30 and TRBJ2-1; perhaps D is TRBD1 or TRBD2 (5 bases each). CDR1 and CDR2 (germline): GTSNPN, SVGIG (reference sequence). The V and J ends lost 0 bases and 8 bases respectively, with 17 bases between them. CDR3 length: 15 residues. CDR3 in DNA: TGTGCCTGGAGTGTACGTATGGTGGGGGTTGATGAGCAGTTCTTC. The encoded protein is CAWSVRMVGVDEQFF.

The rearrangement joins TRBV7-2 to TRBJ2-7; D call uncertain. Germline loops: CDR1 SGHTA, CDR2 FQGNSA. This CDR3 comprises 13 residues. V was shortened by 5 bases and J by 2 bases, with 10 bases between the two germline ends. The CDR3 nucleotides are TGTGCCAGCAGCGCCACTAAAGCCTACGAGCAGTACTTC. This codes for CASSATKAYEQYF.

This clone has a single count. J is TRBJ2-5 and V is TRBV9; tentatively, D is TRBD2 (6 bases). The better agreement between TRBJ2-7 and the DNA end casts doubt on the J call. Per germline, CDR1 SGDLS and CDR2 YYNGEE. The CDR3 runs to 16 residues. The CDR3 sequence: CASSAGPGLANYEQYF. CDR3 nucleotide sequence: TGTGCCAGCAGCGCCGGGCCGGGGCTAGCGAACTACGAGCAGTACTTC.

This chain uses TRBV19 with TRBJ1-2, with D perhaps TRBD1 (5 bases). V lost 1 base, J lost 4 bases, and 10 bases lay in between. From germline, CDR1 is LNHDA and CDR2 SQIVND (reference sequence). This CDR3 is 14 amino acids long. The CDR3 protein is CASSIVDSPYGYTF. CDR3 nucleotide sequence: TGTGCCAGTAGTATAGTCGACAGCCCCTATGGCTACACCTTC.

The chain recombines TRBV5-6 with TRBJ2-5, with TRBD2 matching 11 bases. The CDR3 loop spans 15 amino acids. The V segment lost 4 bases and the J segment 6 bases; nucleotides outside the gene matches: 8. Germline V gives CDR1 SGHDT, CDR2 YYEEEE. For the CDR3, the DNA is TGTGCCAGCAGCGCCCTTCTAGCGGGGGGAAAGACCCAGTACTTC. Protein: CASSALLAGGKTQYF.

J is TRBJ2-6 and V is TRBV7-4; D is uncertain. The CDR3 has 14 residues. Trimming pared 4 bases from V and 5 bases from J, leaving 9 bases between. Germline values: CDR1 SGHVT, CDR2 SQSDAQ. The CDR3, as DNA: TGTGCCAGCAGCTCACAAAGTCGGGCCAACGTCCTGACTTTC. Its translation is CASSSQSRANVLTF.

The chain is built from TRBV6-5 and TRBJ1-5; 7 bases map to TRBD1. The CDR3 runs to 13 residues. With V trimmed by 6 bases and J by 6 bases, 5 bases remained unmatched. Germline CDR1 reads MNHEY; CDR2 reads SVGAGI. The CDR3 DNA sequence: TGTGCCAGCAGCTCGGAGGGGGCTCAGCCCCAGCATTTT. Amino acid sequence: CASSSEGAQPQHF.